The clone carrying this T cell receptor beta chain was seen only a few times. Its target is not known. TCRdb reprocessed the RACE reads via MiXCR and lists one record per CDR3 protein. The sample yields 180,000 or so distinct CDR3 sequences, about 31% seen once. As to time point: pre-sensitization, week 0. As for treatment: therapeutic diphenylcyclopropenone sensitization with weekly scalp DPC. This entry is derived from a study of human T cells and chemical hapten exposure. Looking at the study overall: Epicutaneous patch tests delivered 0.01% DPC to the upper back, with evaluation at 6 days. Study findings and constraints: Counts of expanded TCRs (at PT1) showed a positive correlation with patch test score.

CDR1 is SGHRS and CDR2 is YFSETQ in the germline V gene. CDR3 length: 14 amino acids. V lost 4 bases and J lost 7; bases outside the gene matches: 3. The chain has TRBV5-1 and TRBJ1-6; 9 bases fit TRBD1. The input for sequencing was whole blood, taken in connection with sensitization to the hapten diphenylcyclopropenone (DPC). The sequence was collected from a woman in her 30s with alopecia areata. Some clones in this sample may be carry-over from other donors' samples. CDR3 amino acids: CASSMDRGNSPLHF. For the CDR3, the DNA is TGCGCCAGCAGCATGGACAGGGGAAATTCACCCCTCCACTTT.